The 8 T cell receptor beta chains reported below all come from one sample, sequenced in a study of cytomegalovirus exposure and HLA in healthy donors (dated by TCRdb to the late 2010s). Receptor amplification or capture employed the immunoSEQ multiplex PCR assay. For the multiplex PCR, a mixture combining 60 forward primers for TCR Vbeta segments and 13 reverse primers for TCR Jbeta segments was used. TCRdb re-hosts the immuneACCESS table, in-frame sequences only. Its copies lack some clones; in the studies checked, an unresolved V gene accounts for under half of them, and the cause for the rest is not known. The table for this sample lists approximately 190,000 clones; about four fifths of them were counted only once. The ten largest clonotypes hold around 0.1% of the sample. Sequencing was performed on PBMCs. Receptors were obtained from a boy aged 2 to 10 in good health and CMV-seronegative.

The CDR3 protein is CASSLGVGYTEAFF. As DNA, the CDR3 is TGTGCCAGCAGCCTGGGAGTCGGATACACTGAAGCTTTCTTT. The V and J genes are TRBV7-9 and TRBJ1-1; the D is unclear. Germline V gene lookup returns CDR1 SEHNR and CDR2 FQNEAQ (reference sequence). This CDR3 spans 14 amino acids. The V end lost 5 bases, the J end lost 3 bases, and 13 bases lay between the germline ends.

The chain carries TRBV14 and TRBJ2-5; 9 bases align to TRBD1. V was pared by 4 bases and J by 1 base, with 7 bases of the junction left unmatched. This CDR3 has 16 residues. Looked up from germline, CDR1 is SGHDN and CDR2 is FVKESK. The CDR3 is CASSPRDRATQETQYF. CDR3 nucleotide sequence: TGTGCCAGCAGCCCCCGGGACAGGGCTACCCAAGAGACCCAGTACTTC.

The chain joins TRBV6-6 to TRBJ1-5; TRBD1 might be the D (6 bases). This CDR3 has 13 amino acids. Per germline, CDR1 MNHNY and CDR2 SVGAGI (reference sequence). V shed 7 bases and J shed 10 bases, with 17 bases lying between them. The CDR3 sequence: CASTQGTIAPQHF. Written as DNA, the CDR3 is TGTGCCAGCACGCAGGGGACAATCGCACCCCAGCATTTT.

The V gene is TRBV5-4, the J gene TRBJ2-1; D is uncertain. Trimming removed 4 bases at V and 4 bases at J, with 9 bases between. Per germline, CDR1 SGHNT and CDR2 YYREEE (reference sequence). CDR3 length equals 13 residues. Written as DNA, the CDR3 is TGTGCCAGCAGCCAATGGCAATACAATGAGCAGTTCTTC. It yields the protein CASSQWQYNEQFF.

The chain joins TRBV6-6 to TRBJ1-5; no clear D. Per the germline V gene, CDR1 is MNHNY and CDR2 is SVGAGI (reference sequence). This CDR3 comprises 15 residues. Deletions cut 4 bases from V and 0 bases from J, with 10 bases between. CDR3 nucleotides: TGTGCCAGCAGTTTTCCTTCAGATAGCAATCAGCCCCAGCATTTT. Protein: CASSFPSDSNQPQHF.

A few counts support this clone. The chain carries TRBV15 and TRBJ2-3; D unresolved. Germline assignment: CDR1 LNHNV and CDR2 YYDKDF (reference sequence). V lost 0 bases and J 8 bases, leaving 15 bases between the germline ends. The CDR3 spans 15 residues. The CDR3 is CATSRDVFSPGTQYF. CDR3 DNA: TGTGCCACCAGCAGAGACGTGTTCAGTCCGGGTACGCAGTATTTT.

The CDR3 nucleotides read TGTGCCAGCAGCTTCGCAGGGGGCGATGGCTACACCTTC. It codes for CASSFAGGDGYTF. The genes are TRBV7-2 and TRBJ1-2; 8 nucleotides match TRBD1. V shed 3 bases and J 6 bases; nucleotides not matched to a gene: 3. The CDR3 runs to 13 residues. Germline lookup yields CDR1 SGHTA and CDR2 FQGNSA.

The V and J genes are TRBV5-5 and TRBJ2-1, with D uncertain. Per germline, CDR1 SGHKS and CDR2 YYEKEE (reference sequence). This CDR3 is 16 amino acids long. With 0 bases removed from V and 0 bases from J, the gap between germline ends came to 10 bases. The CDR3 DNA reads TGTGCCAGCAGCTTGGAGTCGGTAGACTCCTACAATGAGCAGTTCTTC. This codes for CASSLESVDSYNEQFF.